This T cell receptor (beta chain) comes out of a study of CD8+CD57+ T cells in acquired aplastic anemia. Those patients picked for sequencing had displayed CD8+CD57+ cell expansion on flow cytometry. There are 15 residues in the CDR3. With 4 bases removed from V and 6 bases from J, the gap between germline ends came to 19 bases. Germline CDR1 reads SGHVS; CDR2 reads FQNEAQ. TCR beta VDJ and CDR3 were profiled, and genomic DNA was the template. One entry per CDR3 protein results from TCRdb running MiXCR on the reads. Among around 42,000 distinct CDR3 sequences, over 55% were seen once, and the ten largest hold just under 60%.

The specimen sequenced was sorted CD4+, CD8+, or CD8+CD57+ T cells (not recorded which) from PBMCs. The receptor was isolated from a human donor with aplastic anemia. V is TRBV7-8 and J is TRBJ2-7; no clear D gene. The CDR3 DNA is TGTGCCAGCAGCTCCCCTGTCGGTCGTGGCGGCGAGCAGTACTTC. Protein: CASSSPVGRGGEQYF. The variable domain in full, completed from reference TRBV7-8 and TRBJ2-7, reads GAGVSQSPRYKVAKRGQDVALRCDPISGHVSLFWYQQALGQGPEFLTYFQNEAQLDKSGLPSDRFFAERPEGSVSTLKIQRTQQEDSAVYLCASSSPVGRGGEQYFGPGTRLTVT.